This T cell receptor beta chain stems from a study of blood T cell repertoires in COVID-19. The CDR3 contains 15 residues. The V and J ends lost 4 bases and 2 bases, in that order; junction bases with no gene match: 5. Looked up from germline, CDR1 is SGHTA and CDR2 is FQGNSA. Profiling relied on immunoSEQ multiplex PCR, and the TCRdb table lists in-frame clones only, not all of them. The profile shows roughly 140,000 clones, 70% to 85% of them singletons. This sequence joins TRBV7-2 and TRBJ1-5, with 7 nucleotides matching TRBD1. Sequenced material: peripheral blood. This sequence was found in a man aged 55-75 years with active or convalescent COVID-19. CDR3 in amino acids: CASSSQGSGNQPQHF. In DNA form, the CDR3 reads TGTGCCAGCAGCTCACAGGGGTCCGGCAATCAGCCCCAGCATTTT.